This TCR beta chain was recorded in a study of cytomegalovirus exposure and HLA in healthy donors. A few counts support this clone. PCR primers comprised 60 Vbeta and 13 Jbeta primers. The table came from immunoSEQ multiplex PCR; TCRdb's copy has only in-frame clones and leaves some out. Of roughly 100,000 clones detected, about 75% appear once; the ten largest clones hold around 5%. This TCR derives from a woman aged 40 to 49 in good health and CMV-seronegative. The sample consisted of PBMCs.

CDR3 residues: CASSDSGSGGDEQYF. The CDR3 nucleotides are TGTGCCAGCAGTGACTCAGGTAGCGGGGGTGACGAGCAGTACTTC. The J gene is TRBJ2-7, the V gene TRBV6-1, with 9 bases aligning to TRBD2. Per germline, CDR1 MNHNS and CDR2 SASEGT. The V and J ends lost 3 bases and 5 bases, in that order; junction bases with no gene match: 8. The CDR3 runs to 15 residues.